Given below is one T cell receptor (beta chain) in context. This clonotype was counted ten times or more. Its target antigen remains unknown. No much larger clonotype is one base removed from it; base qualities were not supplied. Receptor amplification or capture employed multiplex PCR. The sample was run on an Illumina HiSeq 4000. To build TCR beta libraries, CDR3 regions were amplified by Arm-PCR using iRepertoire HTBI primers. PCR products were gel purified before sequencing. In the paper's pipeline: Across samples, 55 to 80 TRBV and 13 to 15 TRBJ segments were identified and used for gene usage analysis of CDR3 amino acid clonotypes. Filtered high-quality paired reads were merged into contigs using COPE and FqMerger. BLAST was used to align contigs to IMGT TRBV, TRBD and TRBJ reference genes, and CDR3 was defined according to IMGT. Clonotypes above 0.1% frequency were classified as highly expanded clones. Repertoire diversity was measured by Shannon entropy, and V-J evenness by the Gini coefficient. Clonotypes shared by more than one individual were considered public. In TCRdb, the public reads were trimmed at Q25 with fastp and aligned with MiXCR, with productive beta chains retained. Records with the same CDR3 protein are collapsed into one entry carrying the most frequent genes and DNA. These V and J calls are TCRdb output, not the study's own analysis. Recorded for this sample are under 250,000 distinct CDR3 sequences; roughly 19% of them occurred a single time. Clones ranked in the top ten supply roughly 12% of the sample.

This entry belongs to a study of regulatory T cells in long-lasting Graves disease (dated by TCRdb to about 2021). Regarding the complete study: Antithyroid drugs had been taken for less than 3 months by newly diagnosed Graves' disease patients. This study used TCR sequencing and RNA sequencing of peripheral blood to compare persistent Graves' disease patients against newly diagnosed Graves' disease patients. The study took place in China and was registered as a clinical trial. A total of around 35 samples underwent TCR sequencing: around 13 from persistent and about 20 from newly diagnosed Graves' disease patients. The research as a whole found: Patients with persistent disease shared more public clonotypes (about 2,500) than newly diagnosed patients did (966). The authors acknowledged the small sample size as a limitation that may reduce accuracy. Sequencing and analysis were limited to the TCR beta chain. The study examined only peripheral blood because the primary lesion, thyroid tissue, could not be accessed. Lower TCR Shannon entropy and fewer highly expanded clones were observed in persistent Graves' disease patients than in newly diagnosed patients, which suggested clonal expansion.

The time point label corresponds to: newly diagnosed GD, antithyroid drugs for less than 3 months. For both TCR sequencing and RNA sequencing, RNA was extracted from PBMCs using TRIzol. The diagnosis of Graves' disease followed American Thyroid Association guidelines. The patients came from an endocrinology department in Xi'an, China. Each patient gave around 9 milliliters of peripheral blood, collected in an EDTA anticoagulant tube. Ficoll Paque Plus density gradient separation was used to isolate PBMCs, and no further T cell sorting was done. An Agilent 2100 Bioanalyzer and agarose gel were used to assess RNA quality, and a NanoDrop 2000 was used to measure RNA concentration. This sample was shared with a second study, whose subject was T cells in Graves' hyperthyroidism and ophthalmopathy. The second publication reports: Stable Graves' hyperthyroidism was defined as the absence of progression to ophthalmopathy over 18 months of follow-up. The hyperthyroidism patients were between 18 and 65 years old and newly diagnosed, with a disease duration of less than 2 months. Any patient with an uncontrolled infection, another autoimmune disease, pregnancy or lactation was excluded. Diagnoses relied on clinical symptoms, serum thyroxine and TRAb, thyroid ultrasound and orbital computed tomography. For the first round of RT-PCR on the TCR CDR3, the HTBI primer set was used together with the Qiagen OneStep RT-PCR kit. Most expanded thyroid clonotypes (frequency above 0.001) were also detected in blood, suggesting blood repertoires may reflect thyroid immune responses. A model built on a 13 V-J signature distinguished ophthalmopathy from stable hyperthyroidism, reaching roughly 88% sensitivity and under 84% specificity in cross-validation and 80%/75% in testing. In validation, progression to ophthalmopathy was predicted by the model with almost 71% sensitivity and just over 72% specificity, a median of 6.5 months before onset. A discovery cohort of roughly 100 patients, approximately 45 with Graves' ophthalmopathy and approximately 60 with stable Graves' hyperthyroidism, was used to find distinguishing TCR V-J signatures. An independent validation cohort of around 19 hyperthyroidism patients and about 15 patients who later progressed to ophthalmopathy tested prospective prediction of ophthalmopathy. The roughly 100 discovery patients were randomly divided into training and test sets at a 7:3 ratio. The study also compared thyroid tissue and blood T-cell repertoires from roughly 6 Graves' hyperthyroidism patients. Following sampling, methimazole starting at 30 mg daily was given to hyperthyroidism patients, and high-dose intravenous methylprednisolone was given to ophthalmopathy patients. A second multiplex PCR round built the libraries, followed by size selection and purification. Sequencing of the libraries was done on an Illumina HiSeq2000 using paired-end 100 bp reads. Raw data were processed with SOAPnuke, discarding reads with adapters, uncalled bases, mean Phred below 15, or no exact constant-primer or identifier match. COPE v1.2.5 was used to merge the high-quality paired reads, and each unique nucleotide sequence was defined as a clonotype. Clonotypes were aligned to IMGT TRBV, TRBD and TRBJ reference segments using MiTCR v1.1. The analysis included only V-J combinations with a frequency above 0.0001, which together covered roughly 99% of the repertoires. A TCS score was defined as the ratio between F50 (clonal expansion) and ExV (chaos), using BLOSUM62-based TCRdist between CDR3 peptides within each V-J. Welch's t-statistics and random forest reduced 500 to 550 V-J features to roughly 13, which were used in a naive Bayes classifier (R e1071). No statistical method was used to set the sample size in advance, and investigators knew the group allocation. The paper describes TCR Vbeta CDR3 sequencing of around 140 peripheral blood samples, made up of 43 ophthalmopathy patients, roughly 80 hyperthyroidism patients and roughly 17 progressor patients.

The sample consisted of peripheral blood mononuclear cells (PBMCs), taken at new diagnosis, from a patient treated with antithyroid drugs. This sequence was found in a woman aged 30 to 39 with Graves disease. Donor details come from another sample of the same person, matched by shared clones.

In nucleotide form, the sequence is TGTGCCAGCTCTCGGTTGGGAGGTGAAGCTTTCTTT. The encoded protein is CASSRLGGEAFF. Recombination joined TRBV9 with TRBJ1-1, with the D gene not clear enough to name. Between the V and J ends, shortened by 7 bases and 7 bases respectively, the junction contains 14 bases. CDR1 and CDR2 are drawn from the germline V gene: SGDLS, YYNGEE. From the cysteine through the phenylalanine, the CDR3 covers 12 amino acids. The retained sequence is limited to the CDR3, 36 bases, with the frame set at the first base.